Each of the 6 T cell receptor beta chains below was sequenced from the same sample in a study of shared clonotypes between healthy human individuals (dated by TCRdb to between 2020 and 2021). Libraries were made using the immunoSEQ multiplex PCR assay. TCRdb obtained this table from immuneACCESS and retained in-frame rearrangements with V and J assigned. These tables miss some clones; where compared with another copy, unresolved V genes account for less than half of the shortfall, and the remainder is unexplained. In all, the sample holds about 470,000 clones, and around 75% of those were seen once. About 12% of the sample rests with the top ten. The sample was PBMCs. Receptors were obtained from a woman aged 40-49 years in good health. Some clones in this sample may be carry-over from other donors' samples.

Written as DNA, the CDR3 is TGTGCCAGCAGCTCAGGGTATACGAACACCATATATTTT. Translating it yields CASSSGYTNTIYF. The chain uses TRBV11-2 and TRBJ1-3; tentative D call: TRBD1 (5 bases). The CDR3 runs 13 residues. Germline assignment: CDR1 SGHAT and CDR2 FQNNGV. V was trimmed by 4 bases and J by 7 bases, leaving 11 bases between them.

This clone was observed a few times. The chain employs TRBV6-5 and TRBJ1-5; the D is unclear. This CDR3 region has 13 residues. Trimming removed 6 bases from V and 2 bases from J, with 8 bases in between. Germline V gene lookup returns CDR1 MNHEY and CDR2 SVGAGI. CDR3 sequence (DNA): TGTGCCAGCAGGATGGACCGCAATCAGCCCCAGCATTTT. This codes for CASRMDRNQPQHF.

This clone was seen a handful of times. The chain uses TRBV7-9 and TRBJ2-7; the match to TRBD2 covers 11 bases. The CDR3 loop spans 14 amino acids. Losses at the gene ends were 3 bases for V and 5 bases for J; bases not matched to a gene: 3. Looked up from germline, CDR1 is SEHNR and CDR2 is FQNEAQ (reference sequence). The CDR3 DNA reads TGTGCCAGCAGCTTCCTAGCGGGAGGCCACGAGCAGTACTTC. This sequence encodes CASSFLAGGHEQYF.

J is TRBJ2-1 and V is TRBV9; 8 bases fit TRBD2. The V gene end was trimmed by 0 bases and the J gene end by 13 bases; junction bases not matched to a gene: 6. The CDR3 consists of 13 residues. Germline CDR1 reads SGDLS; CDR2 reads YYNGEE. For the CDR3, the DNA is TGTGCCAGCAGCGTAGAGTCTAGCGGGCAACAGTTCTTC. Amino acids: CASSVESSGQQFF. Based on the CDR3 plus reference TRBV9 and TRBJ2-1, the full variable domain is DSGVTQTPKHLITATGQRVTLRCSPRSGDLSVYWYQQSLDQGLQFLIQYYNGEERAKGNILERFSAQQFPDLHSELNLSSLELGDSALYFCASSVESSGQQFFGPGTRLTVL.

The table lists this clone with a few counts. V and J are TRBV5-1 and TRBJ2-1, with D unresolved. V dropped 4 bases and J dropped 9 bases, with 11 bases sitting between them. The length of the CDR3 is 12 residues. In germline, CDR1 is SGHRS, CDR2 YFSETQ. CDR3: CASSIIVGEQFF. In DNA form, the CDR3 reads TGCGCCAGCAGCATAATAGTGGGTGAGCAGTTCTTC.

The chain combines TRBV9 with TRBJ2-3; no clear D. The germline gives CDR1 SGDLS, CDR2 YYNGEE. The V gene lost 0 bases and the J gene lost 1 base, with 9 bases spanning the gap. This CDR3 is 15 amino acids long. The CDR3 coding sequence is TGTGCCAGCAGCGTAGCTGTTTGGGGCACAGATACGCAGTATTTT. Translation: CASSVAVWGTDTQYF.